The 19 T cell receptor beta chains below all came from one sample that was sequenced in a study of T cell repertoires in cytomegalovirus infection. No antigen has been assigned to these receptors. TCRdb ran MiXCR on the reads and lists one entry per CDR3 protein. This sample has about half a million distinct CDR3 sequences, with about 44% found just once. Sequencing used cultured PBMCs, obtained from culture after CMV antigen stimulation. These receptors were taken from a human donor in good health (CMV status not recorded). Some clones in this sample may be carry-over from other donors' samples.

V and J are TRBV18 and TRBJ2-1; 7 nucleotides align to TRBD1. Germline CDR1 KGHSH, CDR2 LQKENI. The junction had 9 bases not matched to a gene; V was cut back by 2 bases and J by 11 bases. CDR3 length: 14 amino acids. CDR3 nucleotides: TGTGCCAGCTCACCAGAACTTGGGACAGCTCAGCAGTTCTTC. Translated, it gives CASSPELGTAQQFF.

The chain carries TRBV18 and TRBJ1-5, with unresolved D. The CDR3 has 13 residues. V gave up 2 bases and J gave up 6 bases, with 8 bases separating them. Germline V gives CDR1 KGHSH, CDR2 LQKENI. CDR3 sequence (DNA): TGTGCCAGCTCACCAGAGGGAATTCAGCCCCAGCATTTT. The encoded protein is CASSPEGIQPQHF.

The chain uses TRBV29-1 and TRBJ2-1; 7 positions agree with TRBD2. The CDR3 spans 14 residues. Trimming cost V 4 bases and J 4 bases; bases outside gene matches: 7. Germline assignment: CDR1 SQVTM and CDR2 ANQGSEA. The CDR3 loop is CSVGREGLYNEQFF. Here the CDR3 DNA reads TGCAGCGTTGGAAGGGAGGGCCTATACAATGAGCAGTTCTTC.

The J gene is TRBJ1-2, the V gene TRBV7-9, with D unclear. Germline V CDR1 and CDR2: SEHNR, FQNEAQ (reference sequence). The CDR3 totals 13 residues. The V end lost 2 bases, the J end lost 3 bases, and 7 bases lay between the germline ends. The CDR3 protein is CASSLKSYYGYTF. The CDR3, as DNA: TGTGCCAGCAGCTTAAAGAGTTACTATGGCTACACCTTC.

This clonotype was picked up many times. This chain connects TRBV7-2 to TRBJ2-5; no reliable D call. Trimming stripped 2 bases from V and 5 bases from J, with 12 bases between. Germline CDR1 and CDR2: SGHTA and FQGNSA. This CDR3 region has 14 residues. CDR3: CASSLNRRQETQYF. The DNA for the CDR3 is TGTGCCAGCAGCTTAAACAGACGCCAGGAGACCCAGTACTTC.

The V and J genes are TRBV19 and TRBJ1-2; D gene uncertain. Trimming cost V 1 base and J 3 bases, with 9 bases left between them. The germline gives CDR1 LNHDA, CDR2 SQIVND (reference sequence). The CDR3 extends over 14 amino acids. CDR3 residues: CASSIAQADYGYTF. In DNA, the CDR3 is TGTGCCAGTAGTATAGCCCAGGCCGACTATGGCTACACCTTC.

The chain joins TRBV19 to TRBJ2-3, with D possibly TRBD2 on 5 matching bases. The germline V gene has CDR1 LNHDA and CDR2 SQIVND (reference sequence). The CDR3 loop spans 15 amino acids. V dropped 6 bases and J dropped 3 bases, with 16 bases sitting between them. In nucleotides, the CDR3 is TGTGCCAGTAGCGGGATCGGCGTCGAGACAGATACGCAGTATTTT. Translating gives CASSGIGVETDTQYF.

The chain joins TRBV28 to TRBJ1-2; D remains ambiguous. The CDR3 is 11 amino acids. Looked up from germline, CDR1 is MDHEN and CDR2 is SYDVKM. With 7 bases removed from V and 5 bases from J, the gap between germline ends came to 8 bases. This CDR3 reads CASTDWYGYTF. The CDR3 nucleotides read TGTGCCAGCACAGATTGGTATGGCTACACCTTC.

This clonotype has only a few counts. J is TRBJ1-2 and V is TRBV6-5, with 7 bases matching TRBD1. Germline trimming cut 7 bases from V and 8 bases from J; bases unmatched to any gene: 10. The length of the CDR3 is 13 residues. Germline CDR1 is MNHEY and CDR2 is SVGAGI. CDR3 nucleotides: TGTGCCAGCACAACGGACAGGATGTCCGGCTACACCTTC. Encoded protein: CASTTDRMSGYTF.

This clonotype came up many times. The rearrangement joins TRBV7-2 to TRBJ2-7, with 13 bases fitting TRBD2. This CDR3 region has 16 residues. Germline assignment: CDR1 SGHTA and CDR2 FQGNSA. V was pared by 1 base and J by 6 bases, with 6 bases of the junction left unmatched. The DNA of the CDR3 is TGTGCCAGCAGCTTAGGCGGACTAGCGGGGGTTTTCGAGCAGTACTTC. It is translated as CASSLGGLAGVFEQYF.

CDR3 residues: CASSTRRLAGRKETQYF. CDR3 DNA sequence: TGTGCCAGTAGTACCCGGAGACTAGCGGGTAGAAAAGAGACCCAGTACTTC. The rearrangement links TRBV19 to TRBJ2-5, with 10 bases aligning to TRBD2. V gave up 4 bases and J gave up 3 bases; unmatched junction bases: 11. The V gene's germline CDR1 is LNHDA and CDR2 SQIVND (reference sequence). This CDR3 has 17 amino acids.

V is TRBV12-3 or TRBV12-4 and J is TRBJ2-2; TRBD2 matches 12 bases. The CDR3 contains 16 residues. The V segment lost 6 bases and the J segment 3 bases; nucleotides outside the gene matches: 5. The CDR3 region has the DNA TGTGCCAGCAGCCCTCTAGCGGGAGGGGACACCGGGGAGCTGTTTTTT. Amino acids: CASSPLAGGDTGELFF.

The sample holds a few counts of this clonotype. The chain links TRBV5-1 to TRBJ2-1, with D hard to call. Deletions cut 0 bases from V and 9 bases from J, with 16 bases between. The CDR3 has 15 amino acids. Germline assignment: CDR1 SGHRS and CDR2 YFSETQ. The CDR3 DNA sequence: TGCGCCAGCAGCTTGGGCGATCGGACCACCAGTGAGCAGTTCTTC. It is translated as CASSLGDRTTSEQFF.

The rearrangement joins TRBV12-3 or TRBV12-4 to TRBJ1-5, with TRBD1 identical over 7 bases. The CDR3 runs to 15 residues. J was trimmed by 6 bases and V by 2 bases; bases with no gene match: 7. The CDR3 region has the DNA TGTGCCAGCAGTTTACGACAGGGCCTGGGTCAGCCCCAGCATTTT. This sequence encodes CASSLRQGLGQPQHF.

This sequence joins TRBV28 and TRBJ2-3, with 10 bases matching TRBD2. The CDR3 has 18 amino acids. The trim removed 3 bases at V and 4 bases at J, leaving 13 bases unmatched. Germline V lookup: CDR1 MDHEN, CDR2 SYDVKM. The CDR3 loop is CASSFLGSGGAVADTQYF. The CDR3 DNA is TGTGCCAGCAGTTTTCTTGGGAGCGGGGGGGCTGTGGCAGATACGCAGTATTTT. Combining the CDR3 with reference TRBV28 and TRBJ2-3 gives the whole variable domain DVKVTQSSRYLVKRTGEKVFLECVQDMDHENMFWYRQDPGLGLRLIYFSYDVKMKEKGDIPEGYSVSREKKERFSLILESASTNQTSMYLCASSFLGSGGAVADTQYFGPGTRLTVL.

This chain joins TRBV6-1 and TRBJ2-5; D gene uncertain. V was clipped by 4 bases and J by 1 base, with 13 bases between them. The germline gives CDR1 MNHNS, CDR2 SASEGT. The length of the CDR3 is 15 residues. CDR3 nucleotide sequence: TGTGCCAGCAGTGCGGCCAAAGAACTCCAAGAGACCCAGTACTTC. Its protein product is CASSAAKELQETQYF.

This clonotype is a singleton in its sample. This chain links TRBV12-3 or TRBV12-4 with TRBJ2-6; D is perhaps TRBD1 (6 bases). The CDR3 has 19 residues. V lost 0 bases and J lost 1, with 16 bases in between. DNA for the CDR3: TGTGCCAGCAGTTTAGCGCTAGGGGGACGGACATCTGGGGCCAACGTCCTGACTTTC. Translated, it gives CASSLALGGRTSGANVLTF.

There are a few counts of this clonotype. This chain uses TRBV11-1 with TRBJ2-3; a weak D match, TRBD2 (7 bases). The CDR3 contains 14 residues. The V gene lost 5 bases and the J gene lost 11 bases, with 20 bases spanning the gap. The germline V gene has CDR1 SGHAT and CDR2 FQDESV (reference sequence). The CDR3: CASSPRFRGAEQYF. The CDR3 DNA is TGTGCCAGCAGCCCCCGATTCCGGGGGGCTGAGCAGTATTTT.

This clonotype was detected only a few times. CDR3 sequence: CASSLLGVGGQETQYF. The CDR3, as DNA: TGTGCCAGCAGCTTGCTGGGCGTTGGGGGACAAGAGACCCAGTACTTC. The V and J genes are TRBV7-9 and TRBJ2-5; either TRBD1 or TRBD2 may supply D (5 bases each). The CDR3 is 16 residues long. V shed 3 bases and J shed 2 bases, with 16 bases lying between them. Per the germline V gene, CDR1 is SEHNR and CDR2 is FQNEAQ (reference sequence).